A single sample gave rise to the 18 T cell receptor beta chains below, sequenced in a study of identical twins. TCRdb processed the 5' RACE reads anew with MiXCR; each CDR3 protein has one entry. The data contain about 790,000 distinct CDR3 sequences, roughly 18% of them singletons. The same sample was also used in a study of T cells expressing NK-cell markers.

Sequenced: PBMCs. Receptor source: a woman between 18 and 30 years old in good health.

This clonotype was counted between two and nine times. The V gene is TRBV6-1, the J gene TRBJ2-3, with D possibly called TRBD1 or TRBD2 (6 bases each). This CDR3 is built from 16 residues. Germline CDR1 and CDR2: MNHNS and SASEGT. V was clipped by 5 bases and J by 5 bases, with 20 bases between them. CDR3 coding DNA: TGTGCCAGCAGTCCTCCCTGGGCCGGGGGCCTAGATACGCAGTATTTT. Amino acid sequence: CASSPPWAGGLDTQYF.

This clonotype was picked up a small number of times. V is TRBV7-8 and J is TRBJ2-2; TRBD2 matches at 7 bases. Losses at the gene ends were 3 bases for V and 2 bases for J; bases not matched to a gene: 6. The CDR3 loop spans 16 amino acids. The germline V gene has CDR1 SGHVS and CDR2 FQNEAQ. CDR3 region: CASSFGRGDNTGELFF. The DNA for the CDR3 is TGTGCCAGCAGCTTCGGTCGGGGGGATAACACCGGGGAGCTGTTTTTT.

The CDR3 sequence: CASSQDSKGAFF. The CDR3 DNA reads as TGTGCCAGCAGCCAGGACAGTAAAGGGGCTTTCTTT. This sequence joins TRBV9 and TRBJ1-1; D possibly corresponds to TRBD1 (6 bases). CDR1 and CDR2 from the germline V gene are SGDLS and YYNGEE. The CDR3 length is 12 residues. Trimming left V 4 bases short and J 11 bases short, with 15 bases between.

This clonotype has only a few counts. V is TRBV7-2 and J is TRBJ2-3; no definite D call. This CDR3 comprises 11 residues. The germline V gene has CDR1 SGHTA and CDR2 FQGNSA. Trimming pared 6 bases from V and 6 bases from J, leaving 7 bases between. This CDR3 is CASRLVDTQYF. The CDR3 nucleotides are TGTGCCAGCAGACTTGTGGATACGCAGTATTTT.

The chain recombines TRBV4-2 with TRBJ2-3; 10 bases are shared with TRBD2. Trimming cost V 0 bases and J 6 bases; bases outside gene matches: 3. CDR3 size: 15 residues. The germline gives CDR1 LGHNA, CDR2 YNFKEQ. The CDR3 region has the DNA TGTGCCAGCAGCCAAGAGGAACTAGCGGGGGATACGCAGTATTTT. Encoded protein: CASSQEELAGDTQYF.

Only a few counts were recorded for this clonotype. The chain couples TRBV3-1 to TRBJ1-1; no definite D call. The V gene's germline CDR1 is LGHDT and CDR2 YNNKEL (reference sequence). Deletions cut 8 bases from V and 3 bases from J, with 13 bases between. The CDR3 covers 13 residues. For the CDR3, the DNA is TGTGCCAGCTCACAAGGACGGTACACTGAAGCTTTCTTT. This gives the protein CASSQGRYTEAFF. Full variable domain (outside the CDR3, taken from reference TRBV3-1 and TRBJ1-1): DTAVSQTPKYLVTQMGNDKSIKCEQNLGHDTMYWYKQDSKKFLKIMFSYNNKELIINETVPNRFSPKSPDKAHLNLHINSLELGDSAVYFCASSQGRYTEAFFGQGTRLTVV.

The CDR3 DNA reads as TGTGCCATCAGTGGACAGGAGGGTCAGCCCCAGCATTTT. This codes for CAISGQEGQPQHF. This chain uses TRBV10-3 with TRBJ1-5, with TRBD1 as a possible D gene (6 bases). This CDR3 is 13 amino acids long. Deletions cut 4 bases from V and 6 bases from J, with 10 bases between. Germline V gene sequence: CDR1 ENHRY, CDR2 SYGVKD.

In this sample, this clonotype turned up a few times. The chain couples TRBV20-1 to TRBJ2-1, with 11 bases that match TRBD2. The CDR3 runs 14 residues. The germline gives CDR1 DFQATT, CDR2 SNEGSKA (reference sequence). Trimming cost V 4 bases and J 8 bases; bases outside gene matches: 7. The CDR3 DNA is TGCAGTGCTACACTAGCGGGAGCCTTGTATGAGCAGTTCTTC. This gives the protein CSATLAGALYEQFF.

This clonotype showed up many times. The chain couples TRBV6-5 to TRBJ2-5, with 7 bases matching TRBD2. Looked up from germline, CDR1 is MNHEY and CDR2 is SVGAGI. Losses at the gene ends were 4 bases for V and 2 bases for J; bases not matched to a gene: 10. The CDR3 has 16 residues. For the CDR3, the DNA is TGTGCCAGCAGTTGGACGGCTAGCGGAAAACAAGAGACCCAGTACTTC. Encoded protein: CASSWTASGKQETQYF.

The chain joins TRBV7-2 to TRBJ2-3; TRBD1 agrees at 12 bases. Germline V CDR1 and CDR2: SGHTA, FQGNSA. After removal of 5 bases from V and 4 bases from J, the junction contained 7 bases not matched to a gene. This CDR3 has 16 amino acids. The CDR3 DNA reads as TGTGCCAGCAGCCTCTTAGGGACAGGGGGCCCAGATACGCAGTATTTT. Its protein product is CASSLLGTGGPDTQYF.

The chain couples TRBV6-5 to TRBJ2-2; 8 nucleotides match TRBD1. Germline V gene data show CDR1 as MNHEY and CDR2 as SVGAGI. V was pared by 4 bases and J by 7 bases, with 8 bases of the junction left unmatched. The CDR3 extends over 15 amino acids. As DNA, the CDR3 is TGTGCCAGCAGTTTCACAGGGGGTAGGATCGGGGAGCTGTTTTTT. Its protein is CASSFTGGRIGELFF.

This clonotype was seen a handful of times. This rearrangement joins TRBV5-6 to TRBJ1-2; 7 positions match TRBD1. This CDR3 contains 15 residues. J was trimmed by 5 bases and V by 4 bases; bases with no gene match: 11. The germline gives CDR1 SGHDT, CDR2 YYEEEE. The CDR3 coding sequence is TGTGCCAGCAGCGGGCTCAACAGGGGCTCTTATGGCTACACCTTC. This codes for CASSGLNRGSYGYTF.

This clonotype was counted a few times. The CDR3 sequence is CASSSDRVDTIYF. CDR3 in DNA: TGTGCCAGCAGCTCAGACAGGGTGGACACCATATATTTT. This rearrangement joins TRBV7-2 to TRBJ1-3; 7 bases are a match to TRBD1. The trim removed 4 bases at V and 8 bases at J, leaving 5 bases unmatched. This CDR3 is built from 13 residues. CDR1 and CDR2 from the germline V gene are SGHTA and FQGNSA.

This clonotype was seen many times. The rearrangement joins TRBV29-1 to TRBJ1-4; D gene unclear. V was pared by 6 bases and J by 7 bases, with 12 bases between. The CDR3 length is 12 residues. In germline, CDR1 is SQVTM, CDR2 ANQGSEA. The CDR3 here is CSVKAGSEKLFF. The CDR3 nucleotides read TGCAGCGTCAAGGCTGGCTCTGAAAAACTGTTTTTT.

This clonotype has more than one count but fewer than ten. The CDR3 DNA follows: TGTGCCAGCAGCCAAGGGGCGTCGAACACTGAAGCTTTCTTT. Protein: CASSQGASNTEAFF. The chain uses TRBV3-1 and TRBJ1-1; D is unclear. Germline values: CDR1 LGHDT, CDR2 YNNKEL (reference sequence). The CDR3 loop spans 14 amino acids. V was clipped by 1 base and J by 1 base, with 7 bases between them.

This clonotype was counted a few times. The chain has TRBV7-2 and TRBJ2-2; possible D gene TRBD2, 5 bases. Per the germline V gene, CDR1 is SGHTA and CDR2 is FQGNSA. This CDR3 comprises 14 residues. With 7 bases removed from V and 4 bases from J, the gap between germline ends came to 13 bases. The CDR3 nucleotides read TGTGCCAGCACCCTGGACTCATCCACCGGGGAGCTGTTTTTT. This encodes CASTLDSSTGELFF.

Only a few counts were recorded for this clonotype. V gene TRBV5-1 combines with J gene TRBJ2-7, with TRBD2 identical over 10 bases. V gave up 1 base and J gave up 2 bases; unmatched junction bases: 9. CDR3 size: 17 residues. Germline V gene sequence: CDR1 SGHRS, CDR2 YFSETQ. The CDR3 loop is CASSLRPSGGDPYEQYF. The DNA of the CDR3 is TGCGCCAGCAGCTTGAGACCTAGCGGGGGAGACCCCTACGAGCAGTACTTC.

The chain's CDR3 is CASSFDRALNTEAFF. The CDR3 DNA follows: TGTGCCAGCAGTTTTGACAGGGCGTTGAACACTGAAGCTTTCTTT. This sequence joins TRBV12-3 or TRBV12-4 and TRBJ1-1; 7 bases match TRBD1. The CDR3 is 15 amino acids. The V and J ends lost 3 bases and 0 bases, in that order; junction bases with no gene match: 4.